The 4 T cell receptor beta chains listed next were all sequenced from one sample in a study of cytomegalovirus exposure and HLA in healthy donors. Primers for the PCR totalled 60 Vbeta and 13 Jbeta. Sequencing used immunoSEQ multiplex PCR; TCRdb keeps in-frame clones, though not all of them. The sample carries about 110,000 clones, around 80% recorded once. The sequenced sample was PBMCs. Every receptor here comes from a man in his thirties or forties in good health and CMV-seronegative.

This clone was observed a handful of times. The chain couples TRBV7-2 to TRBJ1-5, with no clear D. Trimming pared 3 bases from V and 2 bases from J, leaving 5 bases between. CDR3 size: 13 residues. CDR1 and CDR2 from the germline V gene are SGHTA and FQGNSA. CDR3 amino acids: CASSFTRNQPQHF. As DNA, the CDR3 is TGTGCCAGCAGCTTTACTCGCAATCAGCCCCAGCATTTT.

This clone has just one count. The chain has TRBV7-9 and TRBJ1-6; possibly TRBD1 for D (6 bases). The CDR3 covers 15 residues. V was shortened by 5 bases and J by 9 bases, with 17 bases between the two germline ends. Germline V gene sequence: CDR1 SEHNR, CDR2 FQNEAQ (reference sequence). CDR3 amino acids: CASSPGTGLSSPLHF. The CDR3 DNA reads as TGTGCCAGCAGCCCCGGTACAGGGCTTAGTTCACCCCTCCACTTT.

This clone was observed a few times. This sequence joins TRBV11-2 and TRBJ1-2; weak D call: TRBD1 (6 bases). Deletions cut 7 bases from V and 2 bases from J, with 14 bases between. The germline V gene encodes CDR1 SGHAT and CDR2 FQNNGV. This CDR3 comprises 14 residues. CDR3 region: CASIGATGNYGYTF. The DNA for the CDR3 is TGTGCCAGCATCGGGGCTACAGGGAACTATGGCTACACCTTC.

The CDR3, as DNA: TGTGCCAGCAGCCAAGAACGGGGAGGTAACTCCTACGAGCAGTACTTC. Protein sequence: CASSQERGGNSYEQYF. This chain links TRBV14 with TRBJ2-5; tentative D call: TRBD2 (6 bases). The J call may be faulty, since TRBJ2-7 better matches the DNA end. Germline CDR1 SGHDN, CDR2 FVKESK. The CDR3 runs to 16 residues.